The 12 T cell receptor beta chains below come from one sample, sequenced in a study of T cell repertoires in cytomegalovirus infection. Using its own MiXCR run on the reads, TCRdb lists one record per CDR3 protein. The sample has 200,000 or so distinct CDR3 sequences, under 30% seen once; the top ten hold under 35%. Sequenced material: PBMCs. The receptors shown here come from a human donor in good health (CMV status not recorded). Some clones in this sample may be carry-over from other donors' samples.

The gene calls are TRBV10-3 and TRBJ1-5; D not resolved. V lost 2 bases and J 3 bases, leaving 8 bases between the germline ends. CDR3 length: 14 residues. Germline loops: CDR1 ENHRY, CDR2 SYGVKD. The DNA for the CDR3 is TGTGCCATCAGTGAGGCAGGTCTCAATCAGCCCCAGCATTTT. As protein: CAISEAGLNQPQHF.

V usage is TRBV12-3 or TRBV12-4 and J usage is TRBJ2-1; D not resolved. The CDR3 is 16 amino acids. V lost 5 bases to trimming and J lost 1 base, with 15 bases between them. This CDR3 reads CASSPSWLGSYNEQFF. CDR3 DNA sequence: TGTGCCAGCAGTCCCTCCTGGCTGGGTTCCTACAATGAGCAGTTCTTC.

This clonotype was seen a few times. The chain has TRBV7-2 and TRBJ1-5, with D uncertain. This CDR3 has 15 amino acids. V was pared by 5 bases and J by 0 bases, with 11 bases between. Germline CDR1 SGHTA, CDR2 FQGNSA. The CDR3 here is CASSPGPYSNQPQHF. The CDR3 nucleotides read TGTGCCAGCAGCCCCGGCCCGTATAGCAATCAGCCCCAGCATTTT.

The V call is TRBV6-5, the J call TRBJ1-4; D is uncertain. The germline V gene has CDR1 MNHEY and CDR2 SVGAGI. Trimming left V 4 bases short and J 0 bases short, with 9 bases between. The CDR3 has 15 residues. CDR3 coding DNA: TGTGCCAGCAGTTCCGAAGGAGCAACTAATGAAAAACTGTTTTTT. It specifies CASSSEGATNEKLFF.

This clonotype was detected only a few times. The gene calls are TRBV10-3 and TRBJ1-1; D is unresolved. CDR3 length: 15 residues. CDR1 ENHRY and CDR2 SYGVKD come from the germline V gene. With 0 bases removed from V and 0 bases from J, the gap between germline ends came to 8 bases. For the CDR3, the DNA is TGTGCCATCAGTGAGTCACTGGCCCTGAACACTGAAGCTTTCTTT. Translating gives CAISESLALNTEAFF.

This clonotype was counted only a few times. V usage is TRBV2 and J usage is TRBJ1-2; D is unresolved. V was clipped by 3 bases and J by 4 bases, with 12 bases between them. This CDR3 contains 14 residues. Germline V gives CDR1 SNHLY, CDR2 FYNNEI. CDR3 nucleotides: TGTGCCAGCAGTGAGGGTGCTACTTCCTATGGCTACACCTTC. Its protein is CASSEGATSYGYTF.

For the CDR3, the DNA is TGCGCCAGCAGCTTGGCCGGGGGCCGGGCCTACGAGCAGTACTTC. It specifies CASSLAGGRAYEQYF. The rearrangement uses TRBV5-1 and TRBJ2-7; either TRBD1 or TRBD2 may fit D (6 bases each). Per the germline V gene, CDR1 is SGHRS and CDR2 is YFSETQ. The CDR3 length is 15 residues. Trimming took 0 bases from V and 2 from J, leaving 12 bases between them.

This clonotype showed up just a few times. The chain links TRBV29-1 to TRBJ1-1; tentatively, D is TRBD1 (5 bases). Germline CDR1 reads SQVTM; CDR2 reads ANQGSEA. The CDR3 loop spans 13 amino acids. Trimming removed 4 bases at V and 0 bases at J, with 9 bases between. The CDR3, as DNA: TGCAGCGTTGCGGGACGGATGAACACTGAAGCTTTCTTT. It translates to CSVAGRMNTEAFF.

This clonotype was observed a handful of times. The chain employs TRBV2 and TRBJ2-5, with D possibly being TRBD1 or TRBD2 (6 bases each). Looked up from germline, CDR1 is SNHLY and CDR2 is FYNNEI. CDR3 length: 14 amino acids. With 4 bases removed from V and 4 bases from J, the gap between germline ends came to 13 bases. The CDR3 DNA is TGTGCCAGCAGTGTTCGCAGGGGAGGAGAGACCCAGTACTTC. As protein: CASSVRRGGETQYF.

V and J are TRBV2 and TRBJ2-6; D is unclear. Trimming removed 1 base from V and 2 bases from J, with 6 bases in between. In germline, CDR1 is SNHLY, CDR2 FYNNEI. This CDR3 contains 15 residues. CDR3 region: CASSEGGTGANVLTF. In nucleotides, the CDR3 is TGTGCCAGCAGTGAAGGTGGCACTGGGGCCAACGTCCTGACTTTC.

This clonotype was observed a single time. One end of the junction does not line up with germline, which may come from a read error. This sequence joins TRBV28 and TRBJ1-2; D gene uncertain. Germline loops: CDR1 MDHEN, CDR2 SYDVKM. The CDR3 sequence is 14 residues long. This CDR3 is CASSHRGGDYRYTF. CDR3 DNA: TGTGCCAGCAGTCACCGGGGAGGAGACTATCGCTACACCTTC.

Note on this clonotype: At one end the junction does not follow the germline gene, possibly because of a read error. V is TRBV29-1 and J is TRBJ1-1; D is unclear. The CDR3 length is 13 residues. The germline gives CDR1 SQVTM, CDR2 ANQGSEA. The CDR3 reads CSVRNSMNTEAFF. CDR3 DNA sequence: TGCAGCGTTCGGAACAGCATGAACACTGAAGCCTTCTTT. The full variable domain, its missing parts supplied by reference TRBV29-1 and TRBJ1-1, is SAVISQKPSRDICQRGTSLTIQCQVDSQVTMMFWYRQQPGQSLTLIATANQGSEATYESGFVIDKFPISRPNLTFSTLTVSNMSPEDSSIYLCSVRNSMNTEAFFGQGTRLTVV.